The following is a TCR beta chain sequence with its context. No antigen is known for it. No much larger clonotype is one base removed from it; base qualities were not supplied. Relative to germline, V is 4 bases shorter and J is 6 bases shorter, with 9 bases between their ends. Spanning cysteine to phenylalanine, the CDR3 consists of 12 amino acids. Just the 36-base CDR3 DNA is kept, in frame starting at base 1. The data are from a study of OX40 agonist ivuxolimab in advanced cancers. Context from the whole study: The costimulatory receptor OX40 (CD134) was targeted by ivuxolimab, a fully human IgG2 agonistic monoclonal antibody. Partial responses occurred in three dose-escalation patients, of whom one had hepatocellular carcinoma and two had cutaneous melanoma. Intravenous ivuxolimab was administered to patients every 2 weeks at six dose levels: 0.01, 0.1, 0.3, 1.5, 3 and 10 mg/kg. Prior anti-PD-1, anti-PD-L1 or anti-CTLA-4 therapy was permitted, and checkpoint inhibitors had been received by roughly 42% of dose-escalation patients. The paper reports the monotherapy dose-escalation portion (N of about 54 patients) of the phase I ivuxolimab trial. A male proportion of 75% to 85% and a mean age of around 60 years, ranging from roughly 23 to 80, were recorded for the dose-escalation cohort. Of the roughly 53 patients in dose escalation, 19 had hepatocellular carcinoma, approximately 15 had melanoma, 9 had renal cell carcinoma and 9 had head and neck cancer. Peripheral TCRbeta sequencing aimed to test whether ivuxolimab altered TCR sequence diversity and caused clonal T-cell expansion.

The trial excluded patients who had a history of autoimmune disease or were on systemic immunosuppression. Peripheral blood for TCR sequencing was drawn from every dose cohort at baseline, at cycle 4 day 1 and at cycle 7 day 1. Samples came from an open-label, multicenter, first-in-human phase I dose-escalation trial of ivuxolimab. Adults with locally advanced or metastatic melanoma, renal cell carcinoma, hepatocellular carcinoma or head and neck squamous cell carcinoma were enrolled in the trial. CD4+ and CD8+ T cells were sorted separately from peripheral blood before TCR sequencing. On the study overall, not on this receptor specifically: In partial responders in the 0.1-3.0 mg/kg groups, normalized peripheral clonal expansion was found to be among the lowest, especially among CD8+ T cells. At doses from 0.1 to 3.0 mg/kg, clonal expansion was seen in both CD4+ and CD8+ blood T cells between baseline and week 6. Antigen specificity was not determined for the clonally expanded peripheral T cells. Low levels of normalized T-cell clonal expansion were also shown by some nonresponding patients. After ivuxolimab, expanded clones were on average more numerous among CD8+ T cells than among CD4+ T cells.

For sequencing of the TCRbeta CDR3 region, genomic DNA was extracted from the sorted cells. The immunoSEQ Assay was used to sequence the TCRbeta CDR3 regions. The immuneACCESS repertoire file appears here via TCRdb, limited to in-frame rearrangements. These files lack a portion of the clones; in checked studies, under half of the deficit traces to unresolved V genes, and the cause of the others is not known. This sample is represented by approximately 76,000 clones; about 93% of them were singletons. In total, the top ten clones hold about 6.4% of the sample. Source: CD4+ or CD8+ T cells sorted from blood, taken in a trial of the OX40 agonist ivuxolimab. This sequence uses TRBV5-3 and TRBJ2-3, with the identity of the D gene unclear. TRBV5-3 is an ORF, and what it does is uncertain. This clonotype was obtained from an adult with an advanced solid tumor such as melanoma, head and neck, liver or kidney cancer. The CDR3 reads CARSLTPDTQYF. Read as DNA, the sequence is TGTGCCAGAAGCCTGACACCCGATACGCAGTATTTT.